Listed below are T cell receptor beta chains from one sample, sequenced in a study of T cell clonotyping in hematopoietic cell transplantation. The repertoire was sequenced with immunoSEQ multiplex PCR; TCRdb's copy has only in-frame clones and lacks some. The data show about 18,000 clones, approximately 79% seen once. Material for sequencing was peripheral blood mononuclear cells. The receptors derive from a man aged 55-75 years in good health. Some clones in this sample may be carry-over from other donors' samples. Each CDR3 is given with its conserved first and last residue. The order of the fields is clone size, V gene, J gene, D gene, CDR3 DNA, CDR3 protein. The D gene is left open where the match is weak. Clone size is shown for a subset of rows, as once, few, many or a class of expanded clone.

NA	TRBV28	TRBJ1-2	NA	TGTGCCAGTACCTTCGACAGCTATGGCTACACCTTC	CASTFDSYGYTF
NA	TRBV4-1	TRBJ2-3	NA	TGCGCCAGCAGCCAAGCGGACAACACAGATACGCAGTATTTT	CASSQADNTDTQYF
NA	TRBV27	TRBJ2-7	TRBD2	TGTGCCAGCAGTTTATATAGTCTAGCGGGACGCAACGAGCAGTACTTC	CASSLYSLAGRNEQYF
NA	TRBV29-1	TRBJ2-5	NA	TGCAGCGTTGTGGGGCAGCAAGAGACCCAGTACTTC	CSVVGQQETQYF
NA	TRBV4-3	TRBJ1-2	NA	TGCGCCAGCAGCCAAGATGTTACTGATTGGGGGATAAGTGGCTACACCTTC	CASSQDVTDWGISGYTF
NA	TRBV30	TRBJ1-2	NA	TGTGCCTGGAGTGGGCAGGGAGATGGCTACACCTTC	CAWSGQGDGYTF
few	TRBV5-4	TRBJ2-1	NA	TGTGCCAGCAGCCCGGACTACGTCGGTGAGCAGTTCTTC	CASSPDYVGEQFF
NA	TRBV28	TRBJ2-7	NA	TGTGCCAGCAGCTTCGGGACATGGGGATACGAGCAGTACTTC	CASSFGTWGYEQYF
NA	TRBV4-1	TRBJ1-2	NA	TGCGCCAGCAGCCAAGATGCAGGGCCCGGCTACACCTTC	CASSQDAGPGYTF
NA	TRBV2	TRBJ2-7	NA	TGTGCCAGCAGACGGGCCAGTTCGGGCCACGAGCAGTACTTC	CASRRASSGHEQYF
NA	TRBV6-5	TRBJ1-1	NA	TGTGCCAGCAGTTACTCTGGGGTTGTCACTGAAGCTTTCTTT	CASSYSGVVTEAFF
NA	TRBV19	TRBJ2-1	NA	TGTGCCAGTAGTTCAAGGCGGGGCTACGGTGAGCAGTTCTTC	CASSSRRGYGEQFF
NA	TRBV5-4	TRBJ1-2	NA	TGTGCCAGCAGCTTATCAGGGTTAACCTATGGCTACACCTTC	CASSLSGLTYGYTF
NA	TRBV27	TRBJ2-7	TRBD1	TGTGCCAGCCGGCCGCGGTGGGACAGTTTCTATGACGAGCAGTACTTC	CASRPRWDSFYDEQYF
NA	TRBV6-5	TRBJ1-2	TRBD1	TGTGCCAGCACGAGGACAGGGGGCGTGTACGGCTACACCTTC	CASTRTGGVYGYTF
NA	TRBV6-1	TRBJ1-1	NA	TGTGCCAGCACGACAGGTTCGGGGAACACTGAAGCTTTCTTT	CASTTGSGNTEAFF
NA	TRBV27	TRBJ2-5	NA	TGTGCCAGCAGTGGGGTTGGGGCCCAGTACTTC	CASSGVGAQYF
NA	TRBV5-1	TRBJ2-2	NA	TGCGCCAGCAGCCCACAATCCTGGCGGAACACCGGGGAGCTGTTTTTT	CASSPQSWRNTGELFF
NA	TRBV18	TRBJ1-2	TRBD1	TGTGCCAGCTCATCCAACAGGGGTTCGTCGGTTAGTAGCTATGGCTACACCTTC	CASSSNRGSSVSSYGYTF
NA	TRBV6-5	TRBJ2-7	NA	TGTGCCAGCAACAGACTAGGCGGCTACGAGCAGTACTTC	CASNRLGGYEQYF
NA	TRBV5-1	TRBJ1-3	NA	TGCGCCAGCAGCTTGGCCGCAGACGGAAACACCATATATTTT	CASSLAADGNTIYF
NA	TRBV29-1	TRBJ1-5	TRBD1	TGCAGCGTGGGGACAGGGTCCCGGGGCCAGCCCCAGCATTTT	CSVGTGSRGQPQHF
few	TRBV9	TRBJ2-7	TRBD2	TGTGCCAGCAGCGTAGGGACTAGTTTCTACGAGCAGTACTTC	CASSVGTSFYEQYF
NA	TRBV30	TRBJ2-7	NA	TGTGCCTGGAGTAGGGTGCGGGGAGAAGCCCCCGAGCAGTACTTC	CAWSRVRGEAPEQYF
few	TRBV4-3	TRBJ1-1	NA	TGCGCCAGCAGCCAGGGGAGGGACGTCACTGAAGCTTTCTTT	CASSQGRDVTEAFF
NA	TRBV29-1	TRBJ2-3	TRBD2	TGCAGCGTTGTTAGAGCGGGAGCTGCAGATACGCAGTATTTT	CSVVRAGAADTQYF
NA	TRBV6-1	TRBJ2-7	NA	TGTGCCGGAGCACGGGCGGGGCCAACCTCCGAGCAGTACTTC	CAGARAGPTSEQYF
NA	TRBV7-3	TRBJ2-1	NA	TGTGCCAGCAGCCCCGGTCCACAGCAACCCTACAATGAGCAGTTCTTC	CASSPGPQQPYNEQFF
NA	TRBV4-2	TRBJ2-6	NA	TGTGCCAGCAGCCAAGCGGTAAATACTGGGGCCAACGTCCTGACTTTC	CASSQAVNTGANVLTF
NA	TRBV6-4	TRBJ1-1	NA	TGTGCCAGCAGTGCTGGGGCGAACACTGAAGCTTTCTTT	CASSAGANTEAFF
NA	TRBV5-1	TRBJ1-2	NA	TGCGCCAGCAGCCCGGACCCTAACTATGGCTACACCTTC	CASSPDPNYGYTF
NA	TRBV7-8	TRBJ2-5	NA	TGTGCCAGCACCATGATGGCGGCGGGGGAGACCCAGTACTTC	CASTMMAAGETQYF
NA	TRBV7-9	TRBJ2-7	TRBD1	TGTGCCAGCAGCGCTCGACAGGGCTCCTACGAGCAGTACTTC	CASSARQGSYEQYF
NA	TRBV5-1	TRBJ1-2	NA	TGCGCCAGCAGCTTGAGGACAGCCCTAGATGGCTACACCTTC	CASSLRTALDGYTF
NA	TRBV6-6	TRBJ1-3	NA	TGTGCCAGCAGTTTAGGGAACTCTGGAAACACCATATATTTT	CASSLGNSGNTIYF
NA	TRBV28	TRBJ1-5	TRBD1	TGTGCCAGCAGTTTAAAGGGACAGCCTCAGCCCCAGCATTTT	CASSLKGQPQPQHF
NA	TRBV28	TRBJ1-4	TRBD1	TGTGCCACGAAGCGACAGGGGGCTGTGAATGAAAAACTGTTTTTT	CATKRQGAVNEKLFF
few	TRBV10-2	TRBJ1-2	NA	TGCGCCAGCAGCCCAGGGAACTATGGCTACACCTTC	CASSPGNYGYTF
few	TRBV30	TRBJ2-1	NA	TGTGCCTGGAGTGTCGGCAGGTACAATGAGCAGTTCTTC	CAWSVGRYNEQFF
NA	TRBV6-4	TRBJ2-1	TRBD2	TGTGCCAGCAGTGTACTAGCGGGGACCAATGAGCAGTTCTTC	CASSVLAGTNEQFF
NA	TRBV4-2	TRBJ1-2	NA	TGTGCCAGCAGCCAAGAGGACAACCCAACTAACTATGGCTACACCTTC	CASSQEDNPTNYGYTF
NA	TRBV28	TRBJ1-2	NA	TGTGCCAGCAGTACTCCGACCACGAGGTATGGCTACACCTTC	CASSTPTTRYGYTF
NA	TRBV14	TRBJ2-1	NA	TGTGCCAGCAGCCAAGATCCAACCTACAGGGTGACGGATGAGCAGTTCTTC	CASSQDPTYRVTDEQFF
NA	TRBV5-7	TRBJ2-7	NA	TGTGCCAGCAGCTTGGGCACAGGGTCTCGCTACGAGCAGTACTTC	CASSLGTGSRYEQYF
NA	TRBV2	TRBJ1-3	NA	TGTGCCAGCCGGGACCTGACCTCTGGAAACACCATATATTTT	CASRDLTSGNTIYF